Shown below are 31 T cell receptor beta chains from a single sample sequenced in a study of T cells in Graves' hyperthyroidism and ophthalmopathy. From RNA transcripts, TCR beta CDR3 regions were amplified. The primer set for the first-round RT-PCR of the TCR CDR3 was HTBI. Using its own MiXCR run on the multiplex PCR reads, TCRdb lists one record per CDR3 protein. The sample lists 500,000 to 600,000 distinct CDR3 sequences, about half occurring once. The sequenced sample was peripheral blood or thyroid tissue (not recorded which). The receptors come from a woman aged 18-29 years with Graves' hyperthyroidism.

The count of this clonotype is one. V and J are TRBV20-1 and TRBJ1-4; D not resolved. Trimming took off 0 bases at V and 7 bases at J, with 12 bases between the two ends. CDR3 size: 14 residues. CDR1 and CDR2 (germline): DFQATT, SNEGSKA (reference sequence). The CDR3 here is CSAREAGSIEKLFF. In DNA form, the CDR3 reads TGCAGTGCTAGAGAGGCGGGGAGCATTGAAAAACTGTTTTTT.

The V and J genes are TRBV29-1 and TRBJ2-7; 10 bases line up with TRBD2. Germline lookup yields CDR1 SQVTM and CDR2 ANQGSEA. The CDR3 consists of 13 residues. The CDR3 DNA reads TGCAGTAAAACACAAGGGACTAGCGTCGAGCAGTACTTC. Translating gives CSKTQGTSVEQYF.

This clonotype has at least ten counts. The chain links TRBV20-1 to TRBJ1-1; TRBD1 matches 7 bases. The CDR3 runs 13 residues. The germline V gene encodes CDR1 DFQATT and CDR2 SNEGSKA (reference sequence). CDR3 sequence: CRAIGTATDEAFF. In DNA form, the CDR3 reads TGCAGGGCGATAGGGACAGCCACTGATGAAGCTTTCTTT.

This clonotype was observed a handful of times. The chain links TRBV6-5 to TRBJ2-5; the D gene is possibly TRBD1 (5 bases). The CDR3 spans 14 residues. In germline, CDR1 is MNHEY, CDR2 SVGAGI. Between the trimmed V and J ends, which lost 5 bases and 2 bases, there was a span of 12 bases. CDR3 residues: CASSEAPGQETQYF. The CDR3 DNA reads TGTGCCAGCAGTGAAGCTCCAGGGCAAGAGACCCAGTACTTC.

This chain uses TRBV10-3 with TRBJ1-2, with 10 bases aligning to TRBD1. V gave up 6 bases and J gave up 8 bases; unmatched junction bases: 9. Germline V lookup: CDR1 ENHRY, CDR2 SYGVKD. This CDR3 is 14 amino acids long. CDR3 nucleotide sequence: TGTGCCATCAGCGAGGGACAGGGGATGGGGGGCTACACCTTC. Translating it yields CAISEGQGMGGYTF.

The chain uses TRBV15 and TRBJ1-1; D remains unclear. The CDR3 runs to 12 residues. CDR1 and CDR2 from the germline V gene are LNHNV and YYDKDF (reference sequence). The V gene lost 1 base and the J gene lost 1 base, with 1 base spanning the gap. CDR3 protein: CATSRGNTEAFF. The CDR3 region has the DNA TGTGCCACCAGCAGAGGGAACACTGAAGCTTTCTTT.

This clonotype has only one observation. This sequence joins TRBV7-9 and TRBJ1-6, with TRBD1 matching 7 bases. The germline V gene has CDR1 SEHNR and CDR2 FQNEAQ (reference sequence). The CDR3 sequence is 16 residues long. V lost 4 bases and J lost 8; bases outside the gene matches: 11. In DNA form, the CDR3 reads TGTGCCAGCAGCTCAGGACAGGCGCGGTGGCATTCACCCCTCCACTTT. Translating gives CASSSGQARWHSPLHF.

This sequence joins TRBV2 and TRBJ2-5; weak D call: TRBD1 (6 bases). This CDR3 region has 13 residues. CDR1 is SNHLY and CDR2 is FYNNEI in the germline V gene. With 7 bases removed from V and 9 bases from J, the gap between germline ends came to 18 bases. In DNA form, the CDR3 reads TGTGCCAGCATAAGCCAGCCAGGGGAGCCCCAGTACTTC. This codes for CASISQPGEPQYF.

The chain recombines TRBV7-9 with TRBJ1-1, with D maybe TRBD1 (5 bases). Trimming shortened V by 4 bases and J by 10 bases, and 16 bases separated the two germline ends. Per the germline V gene, CDR1 is SEHNR and CDR2 is FQNEAQ (reference sequence). The CDR3 contains 13 residues. The CDR3 loop reads CASSSRTRAGAFF. As DNA, the CDR3 is TGTGCCAGCAGCTCTCGGACCAGGGCGGGAGCTTTCTTT.

This clonotype was seen a few times. This clone may be a read error of a much larger clone one base away. This chain uses TRBV9 with TRBJ2-5; D unresolved. Trimming left V 1 base short and J 0 bases short, with 1 base between. Germline CDR1 reads SGDLS; CDR2 reads YYNGEE. This CDR3 is built from 12 residues. The CDR3 loop reads CASSVHQETQYF. In DNA, the CDR3 is TGTGCCAGCAGCGTACACCAAGAGACCCAGTACTTC.

The chain carries TRBV4-3 and TRBJ1-3; no reliable D call. The CDR3 runs to 16 residues. V lost 0 bases and J 0 bases, leaving 9 bases between the germline ends. CDR1 and CDR2 from the germline V gene are LGHNA and YSLEER. CDR3 bases: TGCGCCAGCAGCCAAGACAGCCCTTTCTCTGGAAACACCATATATTTT. As protein: CASSQDSPFSGNTIYF.

This clonotype was observed at least ten times. The genes are TRBV19 and TRBJ1-1; a possible D gene is TRBD1 (6 bases). The ends were cut back, 7 bases at V and 1 base at J, with 10 bases in the middle. Looked up from germline, CDR1 is LNHDA and CDR2 is SQIVND (reference sequence). This CDR3 has 13 residues. The CDR3 spells CASNDRRNTEAFF. CDR3 in DNA: TGTGCCAGTAACGACAGGAGGAACACTGAAGCTTTCTTT.

This clonotype was observed once. Just one base apart from a much larger clone, this may be a read error. This chain links TRBV2 with TRBJ2-5; D may be TRBD2 (5 bases). The CDR3 extends over 15 amino acids. The germline V gene encodes CDR1 SNHLY and CDR2 FYNNEI. The CDR3 coding sequence is TGTGCCAGCACCTCCTACTTAGCGAGACAAGGGACCCAGTACTTC. Amino acids: CASTSYLARQGTQYF.

The chain links TRBV15 to TRBJ2-3; perhaps D is TRBD1 or TRBD2 (5 bases each). From germline, CDR1 is LNHNV and CDR2 YYDKDF (reference sequence). The germline V and J ends were trimmed by 3 bases and 5 bases, with 21 bases remaining between them. This CDR3 spans 17 amino acids. The CDR3 bases are TGTGCCACCAGCAGTCGAGGGGCGGCGGAGACCTTAGATACGCAGTATTTT. Amino acid sequence: CATSSRGAAETLDTQYF. The full variable domain, rest sourced from reference TRBV15 and TRBJ2-3, is DAMVIQNPRYQVTQFGKPVTLSCSQTLNHNVMYWYQQKSSQAPKLLFHYYDKDFNNEADTPDNFQSRRPNTSFCFLDIRSPGLGDTAMYLCATSSRGAAETLDTQYFGPGTRLTVL.

This clonotype was recorded at least ten times. The gene calls are TRBV24-1 and TRBJ1-4; D gene uncertain. Germline V gene sequence: CDR1 KGHDR, CDR2 SFDVKD. V lost 7 bases to trimming and J lost 8 bases, with 13 bases between them. The CDR3 spans 13 residues. Here the CDR3 DNA reads TGTGCCACCAGCCACGGGGTAGGAGAAAAACTGTTTTTT. This translates into CATSHGVGEKLFF.

This clonotype was counted at least ten times. The chain recombines TRBV5-4 with TRBJ1-1; unclear D gene. The CDR3 loop spans 13 amino acids. The V gene's germline CDR1 is SGHNT and CDR2 YYREEE (reference sequence). V dropped 7 bases and J dropped 1 base, with 11 bases sitting between them. CDR3 DNA sequence: TGTGCCAGCGGGAAAACGGGGAACACTGAAGCTTTCTTT. Translated, it gives CASGKTGNTEAFF.

This clonotype has just one count. The chain couples TRBV5-3 to TRBJ1-4; D is perhaps TRBD1 (5 bases). TRBV5-3 is known as an ORF, though its function is uncertain. The CDR3 has 14 amino acids. Deletions cut 8 bases from V and 3 bases from J, with 14 bases between. The CDR3 loop reads CASALRGANEKLFF. The CDR3 DNA follows: TGTGCCAGCGCTCTACGGGGGGCTAATGAAAAACTGTTTTTT.

The chain recombines TRBV12-3 or TRBV12-4 with TRBJ2-5, with D possibly being TRBD1 (5 bases). CDR3 length: 12 residues. Trimming removed 4 bases at V and 5 bases at J, with 8 bases between. Written as DNA, the CDR3 is TGTGCCAGCAGTTCATACAGGGAGACCCAGTACTTC. Translated, it gives CASSSYRETQYF.

This clonotype was detected ten times or more. V is TRBV11-3 and J is TRBJ2-7; no clear D. Germline-derived CDR1 and CDR2 are SGHNT and YENEEA. V was cut by 0 bases and J by 1 base, with 10 bases left in between. CDR3 size: 15 residues. The CDR3 sequence: CASSLEASESYEQYF. The CDR3 region has the DNA TGTGCCAGCAGCTTAGAGGCCAGCGAGTCCTACGAGCAGTACTTC.

This clonotype was seen repeatedly, ten times or more. The chain couples TRBV5-6 to TRBJ2-2; a possible D gene is TRBD1 (6 bases). In germline, CDR1 is SGHDT, CDR2 YYEEEE. The V end was cut by 4 bases, the J end by 4 bases, with 14 bases between. This CDR3 is built from 15 residues. CDR3 bases: TGTGCCAGCAGCCTGACAGGATCGGGCACCGGGGAGCTGTTTTTT. This translates into CASSLTGSGTGELFF.

This chain links TRBV20-1 with TRBJ1-2, with D possibly matching TRBD1 (5 bases). This CDR3 is 11 amino acids long. The V gene lost 3 bases and the J gene lost 11 bases, with 13 bases spanning the gap. Germline V CDR1 and CDR2: DFQATT, SNEGSKA (reference sequence). CDR3 nucleotides: TGCAGTGCTAGTGGGACGGAGGCTTACACCTTC. Its protein is CSASGTEAYTF.

About this clonotype: One junction end disagrees with the germline gene, perhaps due to a read error. J is TRBJ2-1 and V is TRBV24-1, with unresolved D. Germline V gene data show CDR1 as KGHDR and CDR2 as SFDVKD. The CDR3 covers 14 residues. CDR3 sequence reads: CATSDSILPNEQFF. CDR3 sequence (DNA): TGCGCCACCAGTGATTCGATACTCCCCAATGAGCAGTTCTTC.

This clonotype has a handful of counts. This chain uses TRBV10-1 with TRBJ2-3, with 10 positions matching TRBD2. The length of the CDR3 is 13 residues. Trimming at V came to 6 bases and at J to 7 bases, leaving 4 bases not matched to a gene. The germline CDR1 and CDR2 sequences are WNHNN and SYGVQD (reference sequence). In DNA, the CDR3 is TGCGCCAGCAGGGCTAGCGGGAGTCATACGCAGTATTTT. Amino acids: CASRASGSHTQYF.

This clonotype was picked up many times. The CDR3 sequence: CASGGARGNQPQHF. The CDR3 DNA is TGTGCCAGCGGGGGGGCTAGGGGCAATCAGCCCCAGCATTTT. The chain carries TRBV2 and TRBJ1-5; possibly TRBD1 for D (6 bases). The CDR3 is 14 amino acids. V was pared by 8 bases and J by 2 bases, with 13 bases between. Germline CDR1 reads SNHLY; CDR2 reads FYNNEI.

This clonotype came up once. This chain joins TRBV24-1 and TRBJ2-7, with D possibly matching TRBD2 (6 bases). Trimming cost V 5 bases and J 13 bases, with 20 bases left between them. This CDR3 region has 13 residues. The V gene's germline CDR1 is KGHDR and CDR2 SFDVKD. The CDR3 DNA sequence: TGTGCCACCAGTGGTCCTATACGGGAGAGGCAATACTTC. This sequence encodes CATSGPIRERQYF.

The chain is built from TRBV6-2 or TRBV6-3 and TRBJ1-1, with D maybe TRBD1 (5 bases). The ends were cut back, 7 bases at V and 11 bases at J, with 17 bases in the middle. The CDR3 length is 12 residues. Germline V gene data show CDR1 as MNHEY and CDR2 as SVGEGT. The CDR3 is CASTTRRGWAFF. In nucleotides, the CDR3 is TGTGCCAGCACGACCCGAAGGGGTTGGGCTTTCTTT.

This clonotype was detected ten times or more. This chain links TRBV3-1 with TRBJ1-2; no firm D call. Germline CDR1 LGHDT, CDR2 YNNKEL (reference sequence). This CDR3 is built from 13 residues. Trimming took off 0 bases at V and 5 bases at J, with 7 bases between the two ends. This CDR3 is CASSQDLEYGYTF. CDR3 in DNA: TGTGCCAGCAGCCAAGATCTGGAATATGGCTACACCTTC.

This clonotype occurred a few times. A junction boundary mismatches the germline segment, possibly from a read error. J is TRBJ1-2 and V is TRBV5-1; 10 bases line up with TRBD1. This CDR3 has 13 residues. Germline CDR1 reads SGHRS; CDR2 reads YFSETQ. DNA for the CDR3: TGTGCCAGCAGCCCGGGACAGGGGTCGGGCTACACCTTC. Protein product: CASSPGQGSGYTF. The full variable domain, in which reference TRBV5-1 and TRBJ1-2 provide the parts outside the CDR3, is KAGVTQTPRYLIKTRGQQVTLSCSPISGHRSVSWYQQTPGQGLQFLFEYFSETQRNKGNFPGRFSGRQFSNSRSEMNVSTLELGDSALYLCASSPGQGSGYTFGSGTRLTVV.

This clonotype was seen more than once but under ten times. V gene TRBV7-2 combines with J gene TRBJ2-7; 11 positions agree with TRBD2. The end of the DNA aligns better with TRBJ2-1, so the J call may be wrong. The CDR3 runs to 15 residues. Germline V gene data show CDR1 as SGHTA and CDR2 as FQGNSA. The CDR3 coding sequence is TGTGCCAGCAGCCCTTTTAGCGGGAGGGCCAATGAGCAGTTCTTC. This sequence encodes CASSPFSGRANEQFF.

Only one count was recorded for this clonotype. The chain links TRBV29-1 to TRBJ1-6; TRBD1 matches at 7 bases. V was pared by 3 bases and J by 9 bases, with 5 bases of the junction left unmatched. This CDR3 region has 13 residues. The V gene's germline CDR1 is SQVTM and CDR2 ANQGSEA. CDR3 DNA sequence: TGCAGCGTTGATGGACAGGCGGGTTCACCCCTCCACTTT. Protein sequence: CSVDGQAGSPLHF.

The chain couples TRBV7-9 to TRBJ1-1; 8 bases agree with TRBD1. CDR3 length equals 17 residues. With 8 bases clipped from V and 1 base from J, the junction kept 15 bases outside the gene matches. Germline V lookup: CDR1 SEHNR, CDR2 FQNEAQ (reference sequence). The CDR3 here is CASSPPRTGRRNTEAFF. CDR3 nucleotide sequence: TGTGCCAGCTCACCACCGCGGACAGGGAGGAGGAACACTGAAGCTTTCTTT.